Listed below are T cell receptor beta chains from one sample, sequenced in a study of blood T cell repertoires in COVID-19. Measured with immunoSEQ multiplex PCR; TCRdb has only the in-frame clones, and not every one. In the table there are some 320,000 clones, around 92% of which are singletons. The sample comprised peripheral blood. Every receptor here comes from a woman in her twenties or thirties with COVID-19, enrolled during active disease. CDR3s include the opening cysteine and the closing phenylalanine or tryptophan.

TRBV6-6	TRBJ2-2	CASSPLPGRGGTGELFF
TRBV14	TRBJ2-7	CASSQGRGLSAFGEQYF
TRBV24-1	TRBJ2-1	CASSTGTSGGEFF
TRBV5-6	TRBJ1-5	CASSATGGQPQHF
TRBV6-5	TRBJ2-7	CASQPGGDLGYEQYF
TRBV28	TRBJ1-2	CASSLQGPYGYTF
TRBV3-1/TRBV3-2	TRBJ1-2	CASSPREGGGGYTF
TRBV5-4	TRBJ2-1	CASSLDSGSYNEQFF
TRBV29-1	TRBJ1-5	CSVASMGQPQHF
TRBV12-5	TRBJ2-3	CASGLWTGLAGGTDTQYF
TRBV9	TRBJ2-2	CASKLGTATGELFF
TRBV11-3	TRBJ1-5	CASSLAWGGLHSNQPQHF
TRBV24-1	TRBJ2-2	CATRGAGTGELFF
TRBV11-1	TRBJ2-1	CAGSLIGGTTKFF
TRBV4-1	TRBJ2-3	CASSLLDGRDTQYF
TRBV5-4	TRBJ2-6	CASSIDAGSGANVLTF
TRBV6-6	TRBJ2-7	CASIAPDRSYEQYF
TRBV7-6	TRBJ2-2	CASRPDTGELFF
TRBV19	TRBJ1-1	CASSTGMLMNTEAFF
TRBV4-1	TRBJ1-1	CASSHATGQGTEAFF
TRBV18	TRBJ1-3	CASSPTGARGNTIYF
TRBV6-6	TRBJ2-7	CASSYLLADEQYF
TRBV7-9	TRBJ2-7	CASSLARGSSYEQYF
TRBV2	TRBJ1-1	CASRLTGDTEAFF
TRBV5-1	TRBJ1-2	CASSVQREGYTF
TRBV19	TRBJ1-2	CASWTGAAGGYTF
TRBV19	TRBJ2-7	CASSDPRDRGTYEQYF
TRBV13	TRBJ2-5	CASSSRMTGEETQYF
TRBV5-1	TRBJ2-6	CASSLGGLGQGTGANVLTF
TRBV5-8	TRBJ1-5	CASRPDRGGHQPQHF
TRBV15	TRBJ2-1	CATSSVYGSYNEQFF
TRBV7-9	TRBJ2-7	CASRRRDSYEQYF